One and the same sample provided the 30 T cell receptor beta chains below, sequenced in a study of siplizumab effects on memory and regulatory T cells. The method was immunoSEQ multiplex PCR; TCRdb's version includes in-frame clones alone and lacks a portion of them. Of more than 50,000 clones listed, 90% to 95% were seen once; the top ten hold less than 45%. The sequenced sample was CD8+ T cells sorted from blood. All receptors derive from a human donor in good health.

V gene TRBV7-3 combines with J gene TRBJ1-1; D perhaps matches TRBD1 (5 bases). V lost 0 bases and J 7 bases, leaving 18 bases between the germline ends. Germline V lookup: CDR1 SGHTA, CDR2 FQGTGA. The CDR3 runs to 16 residues. The CDR3 spells CASSLTVLGGASEAFF. The CDR3 nucleotides read TGTGCCAGCAGCTTAACGGTCCTCGGAGGGGCCAGTGAAGCTTTCTTT.

This clone was counted once. The chain has TRBV30 and TRBJ1-2; D unresolved. The V gene's germline CDR1 is GTSNPN and CDR2 SVGIG (reference sequence). The CDR3 spans 13 residues. Deletions cut 0 bases from V and 4 bases from J, with 9 bases between. The CDR3 DNA reads TGTGCCTGGAGTGTAAGCTGGGGCTATGGCTACACCTTC. This gives the protein CAWSVSWGYGYTF.

The chain recombines TRBV27 with TRBJ2-7; D is unclear. The CDR3 is made up of 13 amino acids. Germline V gene sequence: CDR1 MNHEY, CDR2 SMNVEV (reference sequence). With 2 bases removed from V and 3 bases from J, the gap between germline ends came to 8 bases. The chain's CDR3 is CASSLSPLYEQYF. For the CDR3, the DNA is TGTGCCAGCAGTTTAAGTCCACTCTACGAGCAGTACTTC.

This chain uses TRBV2 with TRBJ1-1; 7 bases agree with TRBD1. The V segment lost 7 bases and the J segment 3 bases; nucleotides outside the gene matches: 8. The CDR3 has 14 amino acids. Germline V gene sequence: CDR1 SNHLY, CDR2 FYNNEI. CDR3 sequence: CASTAIGQDTEAFF. CDR3 sequence (DNA): TGTGCCAGCACCGCGATTGGACAGGACACTGAAGCTTTCTTT.

The V and J genes are TRBV29-1 and TRBJ1-4; 11 bases match TRBD1. Germline trimming cut 3 bases from V and 14 bases from J; bases unmatched to any gene: 11. This CDR3 is built from 14 residues. In germline, CDR1 is SQVTM, CDR2 ANQGSEA. CDR3: CSVEEDRGPERLFF. The CDR3 coding sequence is TGCAGCGTTGAGGAGGACAGGGGGCCCGAGCGGCTGTTTTTT.

The rearrangement uses TRBV30 and TRBJ2-5, with 9 bases that match TRBD2. The V gene's germline CDR1 is GTSNPN and CDR2 SVGIG (reference sequence). With 1 base clipped from V and 4 bases from J, the junction kept 4 bases outside the gene matches. This CDR3 comprises 14 residues. The CDR3 here is CAWSADSGRETQYF. Here the CDR3 DNA reads TGTGCCTGGAGTGCGGATAGCGGGAGAGAGACCCAGTACTTC.

The gene calls are TRBV11-3 and TRBJ1-1; D is unresolved. The CDR3 is 13 residues long. Trimming shortened V by 0 bases and J by 11 bases, and 13 bases separated the two germline ends. Germline V gives CDR1 SGHNT, CDR2 YENEEA. DNA for the CDR3: TGTGCCAGCAGCTTAGATCTTACTCAGTGGGCTTTCTTT. Its protein product is CASSLDLTQWAFF.

The J gene is TRBJ1-1, the V gene TRBV7-9; D may be TRBD1 (6 bases). The CDR3 length is 16 residues. Germline lookup yields CDR1 SEHNR and CDR2 FQNEAQ (reference sequence). V lost 3 bases to trimming and J lost 1 base, with 15 bases between them. The chain's CDR3 is CASSFGTRRPNTEAFF. Here the CDR3 DNA reads TGTGCCAGCAGCTTCGGGACACGCCGTCCGAACACTGAAGCTTTCTTT.

This sequence joins TRBV7-6 and TRBJ2-7; a weak D match, TRBD2 (5 bases). Germline V gene data show CDR1 as SGHVS and CDR2 as FNYEAQ. Trimming removed 3 bases from V and 5 bases from J, with 14 bases in between. This CDR3 region has 14 residues. The CDR3 loop is CASSFGMGANEQYF. The CDR3 nucleotides read TGTGCCAGCAGCTTCGGCATGGGAGCCAACGAGCAGTACTTC.

The CDR3 reads CASLGSSYEQYF. For the CDR3, the DNA is TGTGCCTCGTTAGGGAGCTCCTACGAGCAGTACTTC. The V call is TRBV10-3, the J call TRBJ2-7, with D perhaps TRBD2 (5 bases). Germline-derived CDR1 and CDR2 are ENHRY and SYGVKD. V lost 11 bases and J lost 0, with 11 bases in between. This CDR3 comprises 12 residues.

The chain combines TRBV9 with TRBJ1-4; D ambiguous. The CDR3 sequence is 16 residues long. Trimming left V 0 bases short and J 0 bases short, with 9 bases between. CDR1 SGDLS and CDR2 YYNGEE come from the germline V gene. CDR3 amino acids: CASSVGGGATNEKLFF. The CDR3 region has the DNA TGTGCCAGCAGCGTAGGTGGCGGCGCAACTAATGAAAAACTGTTTTTT.

The chain links TRBV27 to TRBJ2-3; 9 bases line up with TRBD2. Germline trimming cut 7 bases from V and 6 bases from J; bases unmatched to any gene: 11. The CDR3 is made up of 15 amino acids. CDR1 and CDR2 (germline): MNHEY, SMNVEV (reference sequence). The chain's CDR3 is CASTRRLAEGDTQYF. CDR3 sequence (DNA): TGTGCCAGCACCCGGCGACTAGCGGAGGGGGATACGCAGTATTTT.

The V call is TRBV5-1, the J call TRBJ2-7, with D possibly matching TRBD1 (6 bases). Trimming stripped 1 base from V and 3 bases from J, with 11 bases between. The CDR3 is 14 amino acids. Germline CDR1 and CDR2: SGHRS and YFSETQ. CDR3 bases: TGCGCCAGCAGCTTGACAGGGATGAGCTACGAGCAGTACTTC. This gives the protein CASSLTGMSYEQYF.

DNA for the CDR3: TGTGCCAGCCCCCCCGCAGCGGGGGGCACAGATACGCAGTATTTT. This sequence encodes CASPPAAGGTDTQYF. V and J are TRBV6-1 and TRBJ2-3, with 8 bases lining up with TRBD2. V lost 8 bases and J lost 1; bases outside the gene matches: 8. The CDR3 totals 15 residues. Per germline, CDR1 MNHNS and CDR2 SASEGT.

The chain combines TRBV4-1 with TRBJ1-1; 8 bases align to TRBD1. Trimming cost V 4 bases and J 7 bases; bases outside gene matches: 11. Per the germline V gene, CDR1 is MGHRA and CDR2 is YSYEKL. This CDR3 is built from 15 residues. The CDR3 spells CASSPGKNRGDEAFF. DNA for the CDR3: TGCGCCAGCAGCCCCGGTAAAAACAGGGGGGATGAAGCTTTCTTT.

In its sample, this clone is medium-sized. The chain carries TRBV11-2 and TRBJ2-7; TRBD2 aligns across 7 bases. The CDR3 contains 15 residues. V lost 4 bases to trimming and J lost 5 bases; unmatched junction nucleotides: 11. Looked up from germline, CDR1 is SGHAT and CDR2 is FQNNGV. CDR3 bases: TGTGCCAGCAGCTCGATATCCGGGACTATGAACGAGCAGTACTTC. Its translation is CASSSISGTMNEQYF.

The genes are TRBV19 and TRBJ2-5; D not resolved. The J call may be wrong; the DNA end is better matched by TRBJ2-7. Germline CDR1 LNHDA, CDR2 SQIVND (reference sequence). This CDR3 is built from 15 residues. The CDR3 region is CASSIAGSYSYEQYF. CDR3 coding DNA: TGTGCCAGTAGTATAGCTGGCTCCTACTCCTACGAGCAGTACTTC.

The V and J genes are TRBV2 and TRBJ2-1, with 12 nucleotides matching TRBD2. The CDR3 length is 14 residues. V was pared by 6 bases and J by 7 bases, with 4 bases of the junction left unmatched. Germline-derived CDR1 and CDR2 are SNHLY and FYNNEI. CDR3 amino acids: CASSGTSGFNEQFF. The CDR3 coding sequence is TGTGCCAGCAGCGGGACTAGCGGGTTTAATGAGCAGTTCTTC.

This clone was seen a handful of times. The chain carries TRBV4-2 and TRBJ2-3; 7 nucleotides line up with TRBD1. CDR1 is LGHNA, CDR2 YNFKEQ, per germline. After removal of 5 bases from V and 2 bases from J, the junction contained 7 bases not matched to a gene. The CDR3 has 15 amino acids. The CDR3 region is CASSLVTGDTDTQYF. CDR3 DNA sequence: TGTGCCAGCAGCTTAGTAACAGGGGACACAGATACGCAGTATTTT.

V is TRBV6-1 and J is TRBJ2-7; D is perhaps TRBD1 (6 bases). The germline CDR1 and CDR2 sequences are MNHNS and SASEGT. Trimming removed 6 bases from V and 2 bases from J, with 17 bases in between. This CDR3 is built from 15 residues. The CDR3 loop is CASRDRDTPTYEQYF. In nucleotides, the CDR3 is TGTGCCAGCAGGGACCGGGACACCCCAACCTACGAGCAGTACTTC.

This chain joins TRBV18 and TRBJ2-3, with TRBD2 matching over 7 bases. The CDR3 spans 14 residues. Per germline, CDR1 KGHSH and CDR2 LQKENI. V lost 4 bases, J lost 4 bases, and 5 bases stayed unmatched. CDR3: CASSLGTNPDTQYF. CDR3 coding DNA: TGTGCCAGCTCACTCGGGACTAACCCAGATACGCAGTATTTT.

This clone was observed a single time. The chain recombines TRBV12-1 with TRBJ2-2; the DNA was not compared with TRBD2, the D call given in the table. TRBV12-1 is a recognized pseudogene. The CDR3 runs 18 residues. The CDR3, as DNA: TGTGCCAGCAGCTTTGGTCTAGCGGGAGGAAAGAACACCGGGGAGCTGTTTTTT. Its translation is CASSFGLAGGKNTGELFF.

This clone appeared a few times. The V and J genes are TRBV19 and TRBJ1-5; TRBD1 might be the D (6 bases). V was trimmed by 7 bases and J by 1 base, leaving 14 bases between them. The CDR3 has 15 residues. Germline CDR1 is LNHDA and CDR2 is SQIVND (reference sequence). The CDR3 reads CASNVDRTSNQPQHF. The CDR3 DNA is TGTGCCAGTAACGTAGACAGGACGAGCAATCAGCCCCAGCATTTT.

This chain connects TRBV5-4 to TRBJ2-1; D is uncertain. V was cut by 3 bases and J by 4 bases, with 5 bases left in between. Per the germline V gene, CDR1 is SGHNT and CDR2 is YYREEE (reference sequence). This CDR3 is 12 amino acids long. CDR3 sequence (DNA): TGTGCCAGCAGCTATGGATACAATGAGCAGTTCTTC. Its protein product is CASSYGYNEQFF.

The chain recombines TRBV10-1 with TRBJ2-7; 10 bases are shared with TRBD2. In germline, CDR1 is WNHNN, CDR2 SYGVQD (reference sequence). V dropped 4 bases and J dropped 7; count of bases not matched to a gene: 10. The CDR3 has 15 amino acids. CDR3 region: CASSAEREGSDEQYF. CDR3 bases: TGCGCCAGCAGTGCGGAGCGGGAGGGTTCGGATGAGCAGTACTTC.

The chain couples TRBV19 to TRBJ1-3; D call uncertain. The CDR3 extends over 14 amino acids. The germline V gene encodes CDR1 LNHDA and CDR2 SQIVND (reference sequence). The ends were cut back, 6 bases at V and 4 bases at J, with 13 bases in the middle. The CDR3: CASRTLETGNTIYF. In DNA form, the CDR3 reads TGTGCCAGTAGGACACTCGAAACAGGAAACACCATATATTTT.

The CDR3 DNA reads TGCGCCAGCAGCCAAGATACCGGAGGGAGTACCTCCTACGAGCAGTACTTC. Translating it yields CASSQDTGGSTSYEQYF. The chain employs TRBV4-3 and TRBJ2-7, with D possibly matching TRBD2 (6 bases). The CDR3 runs 17 residues. The germline gives CDR1 LGHNA, CDR2 YSLEER. Trimming pared 0 bases from V and 0 bases from J, leaving 15 bases between.

This sequence joins TRBV27 and TRBJ1-5; D possibly corresponds to TRBD1 (6 bases). Germline V CDR1 and CDR2: MNHEY, SMNVEV (reference sequence). The CDR3 loop spans 15 amino acids. The ends were cut back, 1 base at V and 4 bases at J, with 11 bases in the middle. The CDR3 loop is CASSLLRGMNQPQHF. In nucleotides, the CDR3 is TGTGCCAGCAGTTTATTGAGGGGGATGAATCAGCCCCAGCATTTT.

As concerns this clone: This specimen includes other DNA sequences encoding the same CDR3. This chain connects TRBV4-3 to TRBJ1-4; D not certain. This CDR3 region has 15 residues. Germline V gene sequence: CDR1 LGHNA, CDR2 YSLEER. Trimming cost V 3 bases and J 0 bases, with 8 bases left between them. CDR3 amino acids: CASSQDGATNEKLFF. CDR3 bases: TGCGCCAGCAGCCAGGACGGAGCAACTAATGAAAAACTGTTTTTT.

This chain uses TRBV9 with TRBJ2-1; unclear D gene. Per germline, CDR1 SGDLS and CDR2 YYNGEE. The CDR3 covers 15 residues. V was pared by 6 bases and J by 0 bases, with 13 bases between. The CDR3 DNA reads TGTGCCAGCACCCCTGACTCTAGCTCCTACAATGAGCAGTTCTTC. The encoded protein is CASTPDSSSYNEQFF.